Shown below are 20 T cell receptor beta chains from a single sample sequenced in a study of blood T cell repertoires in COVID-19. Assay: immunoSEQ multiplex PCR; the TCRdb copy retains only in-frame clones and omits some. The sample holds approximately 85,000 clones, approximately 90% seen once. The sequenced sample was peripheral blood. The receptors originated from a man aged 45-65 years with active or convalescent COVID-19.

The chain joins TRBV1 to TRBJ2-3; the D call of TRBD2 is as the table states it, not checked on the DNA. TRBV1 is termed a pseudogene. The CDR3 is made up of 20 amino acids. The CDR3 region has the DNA TGCACCAGCAGCCAAGACCGACTAGCGGGGGGGCCGAAGGGCACAGATACGCAGTATTTT. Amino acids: CTSSQDRLAGGPKGTDTQYF.

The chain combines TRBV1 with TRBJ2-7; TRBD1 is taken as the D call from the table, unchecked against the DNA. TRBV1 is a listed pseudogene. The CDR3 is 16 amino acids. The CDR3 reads CTSSRATRDRTYEQYF. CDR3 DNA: TGCACCAGCAGCCGAGCCACACGGGACAGGACTTACGAGCAGTACTTC.

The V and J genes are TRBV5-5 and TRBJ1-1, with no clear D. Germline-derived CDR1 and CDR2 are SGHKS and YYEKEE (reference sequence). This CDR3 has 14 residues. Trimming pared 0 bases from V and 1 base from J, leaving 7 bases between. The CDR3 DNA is TGTGCCAGCAGCTTGGATACTCCGAACACTGAAGCTTTCTTT. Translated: CASSLDTPNTEAFF.

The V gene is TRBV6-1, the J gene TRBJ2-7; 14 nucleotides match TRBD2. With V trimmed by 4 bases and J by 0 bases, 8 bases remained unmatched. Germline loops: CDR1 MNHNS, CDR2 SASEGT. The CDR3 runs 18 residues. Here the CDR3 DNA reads TGTGCCAGCAGTGTCGAGACCGGGACTAGCGGGGGCTCCTACGAGCAGTACTTC. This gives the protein CASSVETGTSGGSYEQYF.

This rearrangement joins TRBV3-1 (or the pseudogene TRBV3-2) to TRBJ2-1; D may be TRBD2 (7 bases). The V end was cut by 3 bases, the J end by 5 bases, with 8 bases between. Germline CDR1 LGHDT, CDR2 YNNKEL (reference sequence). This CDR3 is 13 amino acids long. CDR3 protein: CASSQGGHNEQFF. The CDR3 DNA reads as TGTGCCAGCAGCCAGGGGGGGCACAATGAGCAGTTCTTC.

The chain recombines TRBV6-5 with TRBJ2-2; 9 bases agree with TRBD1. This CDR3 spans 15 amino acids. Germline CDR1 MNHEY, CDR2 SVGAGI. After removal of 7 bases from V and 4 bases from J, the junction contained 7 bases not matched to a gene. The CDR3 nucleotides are TGTGCCAGCACTATACGGACAGGGGTCACCGGGGAGCTGTTTTTT. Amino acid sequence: CASTIRTGVTGELFF.

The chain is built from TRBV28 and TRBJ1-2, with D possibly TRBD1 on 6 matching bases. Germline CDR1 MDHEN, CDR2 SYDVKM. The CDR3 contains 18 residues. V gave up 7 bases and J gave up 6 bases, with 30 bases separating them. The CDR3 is CASTASGGGPGVYDGYTF. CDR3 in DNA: TGTGCCAGCACCGCTTCAGGCGGCGGCCCAGGGGTATATGATGGCTACACCTTC.

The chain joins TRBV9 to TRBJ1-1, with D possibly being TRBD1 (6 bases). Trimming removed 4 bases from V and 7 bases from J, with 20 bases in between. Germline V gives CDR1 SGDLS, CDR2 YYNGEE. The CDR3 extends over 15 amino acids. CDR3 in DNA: TGTGCCAGCAGCCCTAGAGGGGGTGGGTCGAGTGAAGCTTTCTTT. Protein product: CASSPRGGGSSEAFF.

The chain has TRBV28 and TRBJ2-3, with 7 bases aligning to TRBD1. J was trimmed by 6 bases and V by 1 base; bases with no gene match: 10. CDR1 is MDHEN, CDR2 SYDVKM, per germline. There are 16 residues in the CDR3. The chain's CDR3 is CASSLSGDSAADTQYF. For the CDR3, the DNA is TGTGCCAGCAGTTTATCAGGGGACAGTGCGGCGGATACGCAGTATTTT.

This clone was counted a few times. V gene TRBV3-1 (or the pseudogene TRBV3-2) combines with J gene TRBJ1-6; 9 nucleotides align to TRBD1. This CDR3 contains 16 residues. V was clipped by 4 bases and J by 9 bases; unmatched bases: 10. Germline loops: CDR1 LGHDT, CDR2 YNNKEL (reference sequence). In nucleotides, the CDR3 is TGTGCCAGCAGCCCATCGGACAGGGGCGCTAGTTCACCCCTCCACTTT. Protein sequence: CASSPSDRGASSPLHF.

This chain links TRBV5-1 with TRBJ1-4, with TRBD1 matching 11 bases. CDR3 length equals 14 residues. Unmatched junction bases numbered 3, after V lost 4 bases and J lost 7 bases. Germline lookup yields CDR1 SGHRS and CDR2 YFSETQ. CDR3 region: CASSGTGGIEKLFF. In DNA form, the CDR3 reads TGCGCCAGCAGCGGGACAGGGGGAATTGAAAAACTGTTTTTT.

The CDR3 DNA follows: TGTGCCAGCAGCCAAGTGCGACTAGCGGTTTATGAGCAGTTCTTC. Protein sequence: CASSQVRLAVYEQFF. This chain connects TRBV3-1 (or the pseudogene TRBV3-2) to TRBJ2-1; 9 nucleotides match TRBD2. V shed 1 base and J 8 bases; nucleotides not matched to a gene: 6. Germline CDR1 is LGHDT and CDR2 is YNNKEL (reference sequence). This CDR3 comprises 15 residues.

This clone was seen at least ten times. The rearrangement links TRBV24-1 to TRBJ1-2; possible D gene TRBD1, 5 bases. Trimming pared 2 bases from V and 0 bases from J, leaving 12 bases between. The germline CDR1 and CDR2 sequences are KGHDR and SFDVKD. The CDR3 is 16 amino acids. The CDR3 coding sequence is TGTGCCACCAGTGATTCCCACCAGGGATCTAACTATGGCTACACCTTC. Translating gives CATSDSHQGSNYGYTF.

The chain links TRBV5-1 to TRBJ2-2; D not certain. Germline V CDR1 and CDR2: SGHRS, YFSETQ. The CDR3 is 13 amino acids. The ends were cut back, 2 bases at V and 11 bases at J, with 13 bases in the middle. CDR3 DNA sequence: TGCGCCAGCAGCTTCGGTTCGACTCCCGAGCTGTTTTTT. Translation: CASSFGSTPELFF.

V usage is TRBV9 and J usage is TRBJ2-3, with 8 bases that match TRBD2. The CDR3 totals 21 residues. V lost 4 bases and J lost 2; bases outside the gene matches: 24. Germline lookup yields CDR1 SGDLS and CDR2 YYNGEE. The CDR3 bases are TGTGCCAGCAGCCCACGAAATCCGGGGGGGCTACTACCTCCGAACACAGATACGCAGTATTTT. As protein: CASSPRNPGGLLPPNTDTQYF.

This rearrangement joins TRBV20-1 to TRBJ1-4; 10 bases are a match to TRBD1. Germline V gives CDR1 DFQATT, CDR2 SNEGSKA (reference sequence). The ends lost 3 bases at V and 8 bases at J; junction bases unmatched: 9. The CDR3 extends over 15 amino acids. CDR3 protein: CSASSRTGGLEKLFF. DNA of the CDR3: TGCAGTGCTAGTAGCCGGACAGGGGGTTTGGAAAAACTGTTTTTT.

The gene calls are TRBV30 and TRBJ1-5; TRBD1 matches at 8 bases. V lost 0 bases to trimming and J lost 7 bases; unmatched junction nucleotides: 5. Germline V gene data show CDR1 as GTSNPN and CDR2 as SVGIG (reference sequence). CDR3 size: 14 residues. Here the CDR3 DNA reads TGTGCCTGGAGTGTCGTACAGGGGGAGCAGCCCCAGCATTTT. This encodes CAWSVVQGEQPQHF.

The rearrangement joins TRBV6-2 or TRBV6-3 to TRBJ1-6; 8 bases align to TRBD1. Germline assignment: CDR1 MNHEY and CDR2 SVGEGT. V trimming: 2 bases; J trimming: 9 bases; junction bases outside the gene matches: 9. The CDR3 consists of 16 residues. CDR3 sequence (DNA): TGTGCCAGCAGTTACCCGCGGACAGGGAGTCGTTCACCCCTCCACTTT. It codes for CASSYPRTGSRSPLHF.

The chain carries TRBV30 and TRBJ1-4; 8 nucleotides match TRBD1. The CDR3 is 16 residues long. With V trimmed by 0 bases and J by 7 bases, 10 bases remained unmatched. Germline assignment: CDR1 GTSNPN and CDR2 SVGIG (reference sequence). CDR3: CAWSVPGFRGPEKLFF. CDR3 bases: TGTGCCTGGAGTGTACCGGGGTTCAGGGGGCCTGAAAAACTGTTTTTT. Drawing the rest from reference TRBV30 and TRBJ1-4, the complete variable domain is SQTIHQWPATLVQPVGSPLSLECTVEGTSNPNLYWYRQAAGRGLQLLFYSVGIGQISSEVPQNLSASRPQDRQFILSSKKLLLSDSGFYLCAWSVPGFRGPEKLFFGSGTQLSVL.

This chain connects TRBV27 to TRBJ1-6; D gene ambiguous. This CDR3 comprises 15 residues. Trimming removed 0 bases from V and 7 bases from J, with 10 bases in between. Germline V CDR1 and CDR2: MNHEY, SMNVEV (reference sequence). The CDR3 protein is CASSLSGTINSPLHF. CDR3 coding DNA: TGTGCCAGCAGTTTATCTGGTACTATCAATTCACCCCTCCACTTT.